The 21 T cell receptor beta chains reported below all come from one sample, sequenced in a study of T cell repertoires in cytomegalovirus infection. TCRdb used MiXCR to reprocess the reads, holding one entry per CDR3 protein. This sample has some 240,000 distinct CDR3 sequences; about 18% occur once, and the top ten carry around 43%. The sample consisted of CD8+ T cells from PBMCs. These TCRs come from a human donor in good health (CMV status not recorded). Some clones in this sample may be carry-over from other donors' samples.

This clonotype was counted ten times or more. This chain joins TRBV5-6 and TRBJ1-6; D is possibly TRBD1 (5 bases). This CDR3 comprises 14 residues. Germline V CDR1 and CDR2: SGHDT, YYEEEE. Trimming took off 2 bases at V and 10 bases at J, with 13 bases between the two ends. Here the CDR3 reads CASSFGRGFSPLHF. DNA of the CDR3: TGTGCCAGCAGCTTCGGAAGGGGATTCTCACCCCTCCACTTT.

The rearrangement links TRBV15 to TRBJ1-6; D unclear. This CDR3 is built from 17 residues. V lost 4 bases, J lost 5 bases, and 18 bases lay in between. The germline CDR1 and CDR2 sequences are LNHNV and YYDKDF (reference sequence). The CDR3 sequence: CATSTNRRVWDNSPLHF. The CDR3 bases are TGTGCCACCAGCACTAATAGGAGGGTCTGGGATAATTCACCCCTCCACTTT.

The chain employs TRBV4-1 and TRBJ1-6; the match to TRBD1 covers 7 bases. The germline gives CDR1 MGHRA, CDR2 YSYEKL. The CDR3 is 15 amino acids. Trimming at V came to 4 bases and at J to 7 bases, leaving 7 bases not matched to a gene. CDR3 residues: CASSLRDSANSPLHF. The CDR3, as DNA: TGCGCCAGCAGCCTCCGGGACAGCGCAAATTCACCCCTCCACTTT.

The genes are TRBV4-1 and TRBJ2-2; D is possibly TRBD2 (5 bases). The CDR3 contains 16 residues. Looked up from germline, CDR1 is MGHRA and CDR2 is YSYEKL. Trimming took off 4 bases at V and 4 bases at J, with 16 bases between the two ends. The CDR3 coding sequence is TGCGCCAGCAGCCTAGAGGTCCGAGGAGGCACCGGGGAGCTGTTTTTT. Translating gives CASSLEVRGGTGELFF.

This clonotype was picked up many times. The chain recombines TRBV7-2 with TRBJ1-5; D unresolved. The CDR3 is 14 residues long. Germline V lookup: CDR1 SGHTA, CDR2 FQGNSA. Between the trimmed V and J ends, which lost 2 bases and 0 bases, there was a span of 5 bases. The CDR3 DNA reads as TGTGCCAGCAGCTTACAGGATAGCAATCAGCCCCAGCATTTT. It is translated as CASSLQDSNQPQHF. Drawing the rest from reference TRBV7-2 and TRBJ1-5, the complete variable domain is GAGVSQSPSNKVTEKGKDVELRCDPISGHTALYWYRQSLGQGLEFLIYFQGNSAPDKSGLPSDRFSAERTGGSVSTLTIQRTQQEDSAVYLCASSLQDSNQPQHFGDGTRLSIL.

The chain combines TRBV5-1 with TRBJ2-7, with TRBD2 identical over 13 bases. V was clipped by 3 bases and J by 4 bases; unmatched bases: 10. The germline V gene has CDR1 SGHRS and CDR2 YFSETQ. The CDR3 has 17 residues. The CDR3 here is CASSWGGLAGTAYEQYF. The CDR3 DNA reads TGCGCCAGCAGCTGGGGGGGACTAGCGGGGACGGCATACGAGCAGTACTTC.

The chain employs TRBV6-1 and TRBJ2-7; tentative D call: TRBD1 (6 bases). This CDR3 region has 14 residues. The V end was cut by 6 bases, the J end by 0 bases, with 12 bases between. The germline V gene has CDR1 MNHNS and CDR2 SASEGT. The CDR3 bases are TGTGCCAGCAGGCAGGGGCGGAGCTCCTACGAGCAGTACTTC. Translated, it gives CASRQGRSSYEQYF.

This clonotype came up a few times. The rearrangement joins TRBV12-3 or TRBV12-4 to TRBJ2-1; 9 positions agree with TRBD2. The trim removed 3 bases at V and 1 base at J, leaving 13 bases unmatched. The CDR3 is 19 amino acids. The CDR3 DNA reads TGTGCCAGCAGTTTCATCCTAGCGGGGTCCTCGGGTTCCTACAATGAGCAGTTCTTC. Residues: CASSFILAGSSGSYNEQFF.

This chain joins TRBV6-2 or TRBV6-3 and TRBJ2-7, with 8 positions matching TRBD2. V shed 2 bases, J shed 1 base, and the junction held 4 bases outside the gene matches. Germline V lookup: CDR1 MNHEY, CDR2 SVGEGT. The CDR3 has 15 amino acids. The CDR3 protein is CASSYGLADSYEQYF. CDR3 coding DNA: TGTGCCAGCAGTTACGGACTAGCCGATTCCTACGAGCAGTACTTC.

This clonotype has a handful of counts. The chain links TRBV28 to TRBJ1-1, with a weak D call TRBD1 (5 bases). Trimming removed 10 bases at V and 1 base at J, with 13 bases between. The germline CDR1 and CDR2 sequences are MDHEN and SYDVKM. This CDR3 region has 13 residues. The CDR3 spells CATRGVSNTEAFF. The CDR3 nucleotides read TGTGCCACCCGAGGGGTTTCGAACACTGAAGCTTTCTTT.

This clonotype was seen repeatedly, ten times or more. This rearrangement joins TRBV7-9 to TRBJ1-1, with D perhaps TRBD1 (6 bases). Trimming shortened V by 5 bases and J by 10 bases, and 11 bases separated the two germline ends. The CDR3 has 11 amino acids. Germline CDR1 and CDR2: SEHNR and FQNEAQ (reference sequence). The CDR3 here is CASSLGGGAFF. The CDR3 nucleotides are TGTGCCAGCAGCCTAGGGGGGGGAGCTTTCTTT.

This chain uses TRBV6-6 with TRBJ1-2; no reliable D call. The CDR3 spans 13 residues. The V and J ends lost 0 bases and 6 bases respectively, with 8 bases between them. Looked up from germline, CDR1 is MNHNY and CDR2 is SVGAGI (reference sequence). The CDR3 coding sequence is TGTGCCAGCAGTTACTCCCCTCTTGATGGCTACACCTTC. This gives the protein CASSYSPLDGYTF.

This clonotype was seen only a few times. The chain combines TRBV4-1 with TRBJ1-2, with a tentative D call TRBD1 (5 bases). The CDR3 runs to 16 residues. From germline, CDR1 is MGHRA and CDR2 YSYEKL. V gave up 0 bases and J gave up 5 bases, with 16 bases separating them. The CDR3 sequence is CASSQEDGVGGYGYTF. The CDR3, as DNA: TGCGCCAGCAGCCAAGAAGATGGGGTTGGGGGGTATGGCTACACCTTC.

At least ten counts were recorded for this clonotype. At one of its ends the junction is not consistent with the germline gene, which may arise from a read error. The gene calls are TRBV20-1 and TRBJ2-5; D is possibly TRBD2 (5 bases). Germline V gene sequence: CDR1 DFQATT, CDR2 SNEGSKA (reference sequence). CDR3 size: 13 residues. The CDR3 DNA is TGCAGTGCTCGAGATAGCGCCGGAGAGACCCAGTACTTC. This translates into CSARDSAGETQYF.

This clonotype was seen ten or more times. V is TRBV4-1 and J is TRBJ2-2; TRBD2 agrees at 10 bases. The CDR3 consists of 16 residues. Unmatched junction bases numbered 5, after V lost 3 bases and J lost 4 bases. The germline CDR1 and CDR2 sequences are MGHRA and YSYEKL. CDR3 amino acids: CASSHIAGGRTGELFF. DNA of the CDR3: TGCGCCAGCAGCCATATAGCGGGGGGCCGCACCGGGGAGCTGTTTTTT.

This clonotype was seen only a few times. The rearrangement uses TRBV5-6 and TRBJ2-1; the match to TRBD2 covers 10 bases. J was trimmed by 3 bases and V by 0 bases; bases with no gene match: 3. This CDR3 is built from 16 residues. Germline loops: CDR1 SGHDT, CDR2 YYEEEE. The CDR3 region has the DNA TGTGCCAGCAGCTTGGCAGCGGGGGGGCGCTACAATGAGCAGTTCTTC. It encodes CASSLAAGGRYNEQFF.

The CDR3 coding sequence is TGTGCCAGCAGTTTAGGTACTAGCGGGGGCGAGCAGTTCTTC. This gives the protein CASSLGTSGGEQFF. The rearrangement joins TRBV12-3 or TRBV12-4 to TRBJ2-1; 11 bases agree with TRBD2. After removal of 1 base from V and 10 bases from J, the junction contained 3 bases not matched to a gene. The CDR3 is 14 residues long.

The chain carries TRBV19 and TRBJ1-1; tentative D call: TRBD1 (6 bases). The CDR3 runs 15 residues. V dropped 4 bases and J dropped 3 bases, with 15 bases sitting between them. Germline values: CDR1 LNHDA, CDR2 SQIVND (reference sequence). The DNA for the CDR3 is TGTGCCAGTAGTACCCTACAGGGTTTGGACACTGAAGCTTTCTTT. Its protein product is CASSTLQGLDTEAFF. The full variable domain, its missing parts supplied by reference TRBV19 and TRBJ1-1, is DGGITQSPKYLFRKEGQNVTLSCEQNLNHDAMYWYRQDPGQGLRLIYYSQIVNDFQKGDIAEGYSVSREKKESFPLTVTSAQKNPTAFYLCASSTLQGLDTEAFFGQGTRLTVV.

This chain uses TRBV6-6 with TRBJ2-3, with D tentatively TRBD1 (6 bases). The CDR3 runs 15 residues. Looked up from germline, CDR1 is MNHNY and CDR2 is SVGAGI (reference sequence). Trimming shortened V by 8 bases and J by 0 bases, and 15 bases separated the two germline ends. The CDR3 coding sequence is TGTGCCAGCGGCGACAGGCCCTACAGCACAGATACGCAGTATTTT. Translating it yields CASGDRPYSTDTQYF.

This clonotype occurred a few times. The CDR3 region has the DNA TGTGCCAGCAGCCAAGATCGTTCAGGACTGAACACTGAAGCTTTCTTT. Amino acids: CASSQDRSGLNTEAFF. The chain couples TRBV14 to TRBJ1-1; D unresolved. Trimming took off 0 bases at V and 0 bases at J, with 11 bases between the two ends. Germline CDR1 and CDR2: SGHDN and FVKESK. CDR3 length: 16 amino acids.

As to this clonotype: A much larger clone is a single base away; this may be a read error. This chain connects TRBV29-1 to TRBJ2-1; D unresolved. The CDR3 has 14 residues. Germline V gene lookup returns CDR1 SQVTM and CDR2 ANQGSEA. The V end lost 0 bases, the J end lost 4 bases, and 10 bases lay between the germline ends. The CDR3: CSVEEVGEYNEQFF. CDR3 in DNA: TGCAGCGTTGAAGAGGTAGGCGAGTACAATGAGCAGTTCTTC.